This entry lists 27 T cell receptor beta chains sequenced from one sample in a study of technical replicates of blood from a few donors. Using immunoSEQ multiplex PCR, the repertoire was profiled, and TCRdb retains in-frame clones only, with some absent. The sample comprises tens of thousands of clones, 96% of which are singletons, and roughly 0.34% rests with the top ten. Material: T cells isolated from PBMCs. The receptors were sampled from a human donor in good health.

V gene TRBV7-2 combines with J gene TRBJ2-7; 9 nucleotides agree with TRBD2. J lost 3 bases, V lost 1 base, and 7 bases had no gene match. The CDR3 extends over 16 amino acids. Germline V gene sequence: CDR1 SGHTA, CDR2 FQGNSA. For the CDR3, the DNA is TGTGCCAGCAGCTTAGGGGCGTCGACTAGCGGCTACGAGCAGTACTTC. Translated: CASSLGASTSGYEQYF.

The CDR3 region is CASREDYRQFF. CDR3 sequence (DNA): TGTGCCAGCAGGGAGGATTACAGGCAGTTCTTC. The rearrangement joins TRBV2 to TRBJ2-1, with D possibly TRBD2 on 5 matching bases. The CDR3 runs 11 residues. V lost 6 bases and J lost 12, with 12 bases in between. The germline gives CDR1 SNHLY, CDR2 FYNNEI. Full variable domain (missing parts from reference TRBV2 and TRBJ2-1): EPEVTQTPSHQVTQMGQEVILRCVPISNHLYFYWYRQILGQKVEFLVSFYNNEISEKSEIFDDQFSVERPDGSNFTLKIRSTKLEDSAMYFCASREDYRQFFGPGTRLTVL.

V usage is TRBV19 and J usage is TRBJ1-5, with D hard to call. CDR3 length: 14 amino acids. V lost 7 bases, J lost 0 bases, and 10 bases lay in between. Germline V gives CDR1 LNHDA, CDR2 SQIVND (reference sequence). CDR3 region: CASTRVYSNQPQHF. The CDR3 DNA is TGTGCCAGTACCCGGGTTTATAGCAATCAGCCCCAGCATTTT. Full variable domain (remainder filled in from reference TRBV19 and TRBJ1-5): DGGITQSPKYLFRKEGQNVTLSCEQNLNHDAMYWYRQDPGQGLRLIYYSQIVNDFQKGDIAEGYSVSREKKESFPLTVTSAQKNPTAFYLCASTRVYSNQPQHFGDGTRLSIL.

V usage is TRBV27 and J usage is TRBJ1-1; weak D call: TRBD1 (6 bases). The length of the CDR3 is 13 residues. V was shortened by 2 bases and J by 7 bases, with 11 bases between the two germline ends. Germline CDR1 reads MNHEY; CDR2 reads SMNVEV (reference sequence). The CDR3 loop is CASSLTIGGEAFF. CDR3 DNA: TGTGCCAGCAGTTTAACTATAGGGGGTGAAGCTTTCTTT.

The chain employs TRBV21-1 and TRBJ2-7; the table's D call, TRBD1, has no DNA check behind it. TRBV21-1 is a pseudogene. The CDR3 loop spans 16 amino acids. The CDR3 is CASSKARQGRSYEQYF. The DNA of the CDR3 is TGTGCCAGCAGCAAAGCACGACAGGGACGCTCCTACGAGCAGTACTTC.

The gene calls are TRBV2 and TRBJ1-2; the match to TRBD1 covers 9 bases. CDR1 is SNHLY, CDR2 FYNNEI, per germline. This CDR3 spans 16 amino acids. Losses at the gene ends were 2 bases for V and 0 bases for J; bases not matched to a gene: 4. The CDR3, as DNA: TGTGCCAGCAGTGAAATGGGACAGGGACCTAACTATGGCTACACCTTC. Its translation is CASSEMGQGPNYGYTF.

The chain uses TRBV7-9 and TRBJ2-7, with 11 bases aligning to TRBD2. The CDR3 covers 16 residues. Germline-derived CDR1 and CDR2 are SEHNR and FQNEAQ (reference sequence). V dropped 0 bases and J dropped 2; count of bases not matched to a gene: 3. The CDR3, as DNA: TGTGCCAGCAGCTTAGCTCGGGGACTAGCGGCCTACGAGCAGTACTTC. Translating it yields CASSLARGLAAYEQYF.

The chain links TRBV15 to TRBJ2-3; tentative D call: TRBD2 (6 bases). Germline CDR1 LNHNV, CDR2 YYDKDF (reference sequence). The CDR3 sequence is 14 residues long. V gave up 4 bases and J gave up 4 bases, with 12 bases separating them. CDR3 sequence reads: CATSKRLGSDTQYF. CDR3 nucleotides: TGTGCCACCAGCAAAAGACTAGGATCAGATACGCAGTATTTT.

The chain joins TRBV25-1 to TRBJ2-1; 9 bases map to TRBD2. The CDR3 is 15 amino acids. Germline lookup yields CDR1 MGHDK and CDR2 SYGVNS. The trim removed 3 bases at V and 2 bases at J, leaving 2 bases unmatched. The DNA of the CDR3 is TGTGCCAGCAGTGATCGACTAGCGGCCTACAATGAGCAGTTCTTC. Residues: CASSDRLAAYNEQFF.

This rearrangement joins TRBV10-2 to TRBJ2-2, with TRBD1 matching 7 bases. CDR1 and CDR2 (germline): WSHSY, SAAADI. The CDR3 runs 13 residues. V was clipped by 6 bases and J by 7 bases; unmatched bases: 5. The CDR3 DNA is TGCGCCAGCAGGACAGGGAGTGGCGGGGAGCTGTTTTTT. Encoded protein: CASRTGSGGELFF.

The rearrangement joins TRBV19 to TRBJ1-3; D is uncertain. CDR1 and CDR2 from the germline V gene are LNHDA and SQIVND (reference sequence). Trimming removed 9 bases from V and 0 bases from J, with 3 bases in between. The CDR3 spans 11 residues. Written as DNA, the CDR3 is TGTGCCAGCCTCTCTGGAAACACCATATATTTT. Its protein is CASLSGNTIYF.

CDR3 nucleotides: TGTGCCAGCAGCGTAGCGTCCCAGGGGCCAACCTTCACAGATACGCAGTATTTT. It yields the protein CASSVASQGPTFTDTQYF. The chain recombines TRBV9 with TRBJ2-3; TRBD1 might be the D (6 bases). The CDR3 contains 18 residues. V was trimmed by 0 bases and J by 2 bases, leaving 19 bases between them. Per the germline V gene, CDR1 is SGDLS and CDR2 is YYNGEE.

This rearrangement joins TRBV27 to TRBJ2-7; D uncertain. Trimming removed 1 base from V and 6 bases from J, with 10 bases in between. Germline lookup yields CDR1 MNHEY and CDR2 SMNVEV (reference sequence). The CDR3 is 13 amino acids. The CDR3 DNA sequence: TGTGCCAGCAGTTTATTTTTGATGAGCGAGCAGTACTTC. It translates to CASSLFLMSEQYF.

DNA for the CDR3: TGTGCCAGCAGTTTCAGGGACGAGCAGTACTTC. Translated: CASSFRDEQYF. The chain couples TRBV19 to TRBJ2-7; D may be TRBD1 (5 bases). V was cut by 9 bases and J by 5 bases, with 11 bases left in between. The CDR3 spans 11 residues. Germline CDR1 reads LNHDA; CDR2 reads SQIVND (reference sequence).

The chain is built from TRBV13 and TRBJ2-7, with no clear D. Trimming took 0 bases from V and 0 from J, leaving 6 bases between them. CDR3 length equals 14 residues. Per the germline V gene, CDR1 is PRHDT and CDR2 is FYEKMQ (reference sequence). CDR3 DNA sequence: TGTGCCAGCAGCTTAGGTCGGAGCTCCTACGAGCAGTACTTC. Translation gives CASSLGRSSYEQYF.

The chain recombines TRBV14 with TRBJ2-7, with 8 bases matching TRBD1. The ends lost 5 bases at V and 4 bases at J; junction bases unmatched: 7. Germline CDR1 reads SGHDN; CDR2 reads FVKESK. The CDR3 spans 14 residues. The CDR3 coding sequence is TGTGCCAGCAGCGCGGGGACAGGCAAGTACGAGCAGTACTTC. As protein: CASSAGTGKYEQYF.

V gene TRBV5-4 combines with J gene TRBJ2-7, with 10 bases identical to TRBD2. V lost 4 bases to trimming and J lost 5 bases; unmatched junction nucleotides: 9. Germline V gives CDR1 SGHNT, CDR2 YYREEE (reference sequence). The CDR3 consists of 15 residues. The CDR3 region has the DNA TGTGCCAGCAGCCGACCTAGCGGGAGAAAGGACGAGCAGTACTTC. Translated, it gives CASSRPSGRKDEQYF. Variable domain in full (rest from reference TRBV5-4 and TRBJ2-7): ETGVTQSPTHLIKTRGQQVTLRCSSQSGHNTVSWYQQALGQGPQFIFQYYREEENGRGNFPPRFSGLQFPNYSSELNVNALELDDSALYLCASSRPSGRKDEQYFGPGTRLTVT.

CDR3 in DNA: TGTGCCAGCAGACCCACCTCAGACAGGGGAGAGGGCTACACCTTC. Protein: CASRPTSDRGEGYTF. V is TRBV6-1 and J is TRBJ1-2; 8 positions agree with TRBD1. This CDR3 has 15 residues. The V segment lost 6 bases and the J segment 8 bases; nucleotides outside the gene matches: 14. Germline assignment: CDR1 MNHNS and CDR2 SASEGT.

The chain joins TRBV29-1 to TRBJ2-7; 7 positions match TRBD1. Per germline, CDR1 SQVTM and CDR2 ANQGSEA. CDR3 size: 13 residues. J gave up 3 bases and V 4 bases, and 6 bases lay outside the gene matches. CDR3 amino acids: CSVVWDSGYEQYF. CDR3 sequence (DNA): TGCAGCGTTGTCTGGGACAGTGGCTACGAGCAGTACTTC.

This chain uses TRBV5-1 with TRBJ2-2; maybe TRBD1 (6 bases). The CDR3 extends over 15 amino acids. V lost 5 bases to trimming and J lost 0 bases, with 11 bases between them. Germline loops: CDR1 SGHRS, CDR2 YFSETQ. The CDR3 nucleotides are TGCGCCAGCAGAAGGACAGCATCGAACACCGGGGAGCTGTTTTTT. The encoded protein is CASRRTASNTGELFF. Combining the CDR3 with reference TRBV5-1 and TRBJ2-2 gives the whole variable domain KAGVTQTPRYLIKTRGQQVTLSCSPISGHRSVSWYQQTPGQGLQFLFEYFSETQRNKGNFPGRFSGRQFSNSRSEMNVSTLELGDSALYLCASRRTASNTGELFFGEGSRLTVL.

V and J are TRBV27 and TRBJ2-6, with D perhaps matching TRBD2 (5 bases). The CDR3 has 13 residues. The V gene's germline CDR1 is MNHEY and CDR2 SMNVEV (reference sequence). Trimming stripped 3 bases from V and 15 bases from J, with 15 bases between. The CDR3, as DNA: TGTGCCAGCAGTTTTAGTGAGGGTACTGACCTGACTTTC. This encodes CASSFSEGTDLTF.

The chain joins TRBV28 to TRBJ2-7; TRBD2 agrees at 7 bases. The CDR3 sequence is 14 residues long. Germline V gene data show CDR1 as MDHEN and CDR2 as SYDVKM. The trim removed 8 bases at V and 0 bases at J, leaving 7 bases unmatched. CDR3 region: CASFGGSLSYEQYF. For the CDR3, the DNA is TGTGCCAGCTTCGGGGGGTCCCTCTCCTACGAGCAGTACTTC. The whole variable domain, filled in from reference TRBV28 and TRBJ2-7, reads DVKVTQSSRYLVKRTGEKVFLECVQDMDHENMFWYRQDPGLGLRLIYFSYDVKMKEKGDIPEGYSVSREKKERFSLILESASTNQTSMYLCASFGGSLSYEQYFGPGTRLTVT.

CDR3 sequence: CASSPGQGGNEQFF. CDR3 DNA: TGTGCCAGCAGCCCGGGACAGGGGGGCAATGAGCAGTTCTTC. The chain joins TRBV6-6 to TRBJ2-1; TRBD1 matches at 11 bases. Trimming cost V 6 bases and J 6 bases; bases outside gene matches: 4. This CDR3 contains 14 residues. CDR1 MNHNY and CDR2 SVGAGI come from the germline V gene (reference sequence).

The chain links TRBV5-6 to TRBJ2-7; no clear D gene. V was shortened by 5 bases and J by 0 bases, with 9 bases between the two germline ends. Looked up from germline, CDR1 is SGHDT and CDR2 is YYEEEE. The CDR3 spans 13 residues. The CDR3 reads CASRSLSSYEQYF. CDR3 nucleotide sequence: TGTGCCAGCAGAAGCCTTAGCTCCTACGAGCAGTACTTC. Full variable domain (outside the CDR3, taken from reference TRBV5-6 and TRBJ2-7): DAGVTQSPTHLIKTRGQQVTLRCSPKSGHDTVSWYQQALGQGPQFIFQYYEEEERQRGNFPDRFSGHQFPNYSSELNVNALLLGDSALYLCASRSLSSYEQYFGPGTRLTVT.

The chain couples TRBV5-1 to TRBJ2-5, with 12 bases fitting TRBD2. There are 18 residues in the CDR3. Germline CDR1 and CDR2: SGHRS and YFSETQ. V was clipped by 6 bases and J by 2 bases; unmatched bases: 14. The CDR3 loop reads CASTKIIGLAGLQETQYF. The CDR3 DNA sequence: TGCGCCAGCACCAAAATTATCGGACTAGCGGGACTGCAAGAGACCCAGTACTTC.

J is TRBJ2-7 and V is TRBV14; 7 nucleotides match TRBD1. The V gene's germline CDR1 is SGHDN and CDR2 FVKESK. This CDR3 is 14 amino acids long. Trimming took 3 bases from V and 1 from J; bases not matched to a gene: 3. The CDR3 bases are TGTGCCAGCAGCCAGAGGACAGGTTCCTACGAGCAGTACTTC. Translation: CASSQRTGSYEQYF. The full variable domain, its missing parts supplied by reference TRBV14 and TRBJ2-7, is EAGVTQFPSHSVIEKGQTVTLRCDPISGHDNLYWYRRVMGKEIKFLLHFVKESKQDESGMPNNRFLAERTGGTYSTLKVQPAELEDSGVYFCASSQRTGSYEQYFGPGTRLTVT.

The rearrangement links TRBV10-3 to TRBJ2-7, with a possible D match to TRBD2 (5 bases). The CDR3 is 15 amino acids. Per the germline V gene, CDR1 is ENHRY and CDR2 is SYGVKD. V was pared by 4 bases and J by 0 bases, with 13 bases between. The DNA for the CDR3 is TGTGCCATCAGTGTTAGAGCGGCGAGCTCCTACGAGCAGTACTTC. This translates into CAISVRAASSYEQYF.